The entry that follows covers one T cell receptor (beta chain) sequence. This CDR3 has 14 residues. Germline CDR1 is SEHNR and CDR2 is FQNEAQ (reference sequence). Germline trimming cut 5 bases from V and 2 bases from J; bases unmatched to any gene: 2. These data are taken from a study of blood T cell repertoires in COVID-19. Turning to the study itself: Donors in the United States, Italy and Spain gave samples during acute or convalescent COVID-19.

Assay: immunoSEQ multiplex PCR; the TCRdb copy retains only in-frame clones and omits some. The sample contains over 120,000 clones, over 75% of which appear only once. The clonotype comes from a woman aged 45-59 years with acute or convalescent COVID-19. The sample taken for sequencing was peripheral blood. This chain uses TRBV7-9 with TRBJ1-5; 8 bases fit TRBD1. Here the CDR3 DNA reads TGTGCCAGCAGCCCAGGGGGCGGCAATCAGCCCCAGCATTTT. This encodes CASSPGGGNQPQHF.